These 8 T cell receptor beta chains share one sample of origin, sequenced in a study of cytomegalovirus exposure and HLA in healthy donors. 13 Jbeta primers and 60 Vbeta primers were used for the PCR. TCRdb keeps only in-frame clones here, not all; method: immunoSEQ multiplex PCR. The sample shows tens of thousands of clones, 65% to 80% of them seen only once. The specimen sequenced was PBMCs. The receptors stem from a woman aged 40-49 years in good health and CMV-seropositive.

The rearrangement links TRBV18 to TRBJ2-5, with D perhaps TRBD1 (6 bases). V lost 4 bases to trimming and J lost 0 bases, with 12 bases between them. This CDR3 comprises 15 residues. Germline loops: CDR1 KGHSH, CDR2 LQKENI. The CDR3 DNA reads as TGTGCCAGCTCACTACTACAGGGAAACCAAGAGACCCAGTACTTC. It is translated as CASSLLQGNQETQYF.

The chain couples TRBV14 to TRBJ1-6; possible D gene TRBD1, 6 bases. The CDR3 is made up of 15 amino acids. Germline CDR1 is SGHDN and CDR2 is FVKESK. Trimming shortened V by 4 bases and J by 7 bases, and 14 bases separated the two germline ends. The DNA for the CDR3 is TGTGCCAGCAGCCTAACAGGGACTACCAATTCACCCCTCCACTTT. It specifies CASSLTGTTNSPLHF. Variable domain in full (rest from reference TRBV14 and TRBJ1-6): EAGVTQFPSHSVIEKGQTVTLRCDPISGHDNLYWYRRVMGKEIKFLLHFVKESKQDESGMPNNRFLAERTGGTYSTLKVQPAELEDSGVYFCASSLTGTTNSPLHFGNGTRLTVT.

V is TRBV2 and J is TRBJ1-5; D uncertain. CDR1 and CDR2 from the germline V gene are SNHLY and FYNNEI. This CDR3 comprises 15 residues. V shed 1 base and J shed 7 bases, with 14 bases lying between them. CDR3 sequence reads: CASSEDQTGFQPQHF. Written as DNA, the CDR3 is TGTGCCAGCAGTGAAGACCAGACCGGGTTCCAGCCCCAGCATTTT.

At least ten counts were recorded for this clone. The J gene is TRBJ2-7, the V gene TRBV6-5; 9 bases match TRBD1. V dropped 8 bases and J dropped 6; count of bases not matched to a gene: 8. The CDR3 covers 13 residues. Germline lookup yields CDR1 MNHEY and CDR2 SVGAGI. The CDR3 protein is CASDSGQGSEQYF. CDR3 sequence (DNA): TGTGCCAGCGACTCGGGACAGGGTAGCGAGCAGTACTTC.

Of note for this clone: This specimen includes other DNA sequences encoding the same CDR3. The CDR3 protein is CASSLSRLAGVSEQYF. CDR3 in DNA: TGTGCCAGCAGTTTATCCCGGCTAGCGGGAGTATCCGAGCAGTACTTC. The chain employs TRBV27 and TRBJ2-7, with 10 bases identical to TRBD2. V lost 0 bases and J lost 6; bases outside the gene matches: 8. Germline CDR1 reads MNHEY; CDR2 reads SMNVEV (reference sequence). The CDR3 length is 16 residues.

This clone has more than one count but fewer than ten. This sequence joins TRBV29-1 and TRBJ2-4; D not certain. Trimming cost V 5 bases and J 1 base, with 15 bases left between them. CDR3 length equals 15 residues. Per germline, CDR1 SQVTM and CDR2 ANQGSEA. The CDR3 sequence: CSVSPVGGAKNIQYF. CDR3 DNA sequence: TGCAGCGTTTCTCCCGTTGGCGGTGCCAAAAACATTCAGTACTTC.

This clone was counted once. V usage is TRBV7-9 and J usage is TRBJ2-3; D ambiguous. The CDR3 extends over 13 amino acids. The V gene lost 8 bases and the J gene lost 7 bases, with 16 bases spanning the gap. Per germline, CDR1 SEHNR and CDR2 FQNEAQ (reference sequence). Here the CDR3 reads CASGSPSVNTQYF. Here the CDR3 DNA reads TGTGCCAGCGGTTCCCCTTCGGTAAATACGCAGTATTTT. Full variable domain (rest looked up from reference TRBV7-9 and TRBJ2-3): DTGVSQNPRHKITKRGQNVTFRCDPISEHNRLYWYRQTLGQGPEFLTYFQNEAQLEKSRLLSDRFSAERPKGSFSTLEIQRTEQGDSAMYLCASGSPSVNTQYFGPGTRLTVL.

The chain recombines TRBV7-2 with TRBJ2-7; TRBD2 matches 10 bases. The V and J ends lost 5 bases and 8 bases, in that order; junction bases with no gene match: 9. CDR3 length equals 14 residues. Germline V CDR1 and CDR2: SGHTA, FQGNSA. The CDR3 is CASSPGLATLKQYF. CDR3 in DNA: TGTGCCAGCAGCCCGGGACTAGCGACGTTGAAGCAGTACTTC.